This TCR beta chain comes out of a study of vaccination and CD4 T cells after COVID-19. The treatment denotes: roughly 11-day PBMC culture with coronavirus spike peptide pools or control peptides (ViraFEST assay). To note about this clonotype: The antigen is undetermined.

Researchers used the Oncomine TCR Beta short-read assay to sequence DNA from cultured CD4+ T cells. MiXCR, run by TCRdb on the PCR reads, gives a single entry per CDR3 protein. The sample carries about 25,000 distinct CDR3 sequences, roughly 50% recorded once. Trimming cost V 9 bases and J 5 bases, with 20 bases left between them. The CDR3 extends over 15 amino acids. Germline V gives CDR1 LNHDA, CDR2 SQIVND (reference sequence). The chain combines TRBV19 with TRBJ1-5; D is unclear. The sequenced material came from CD4+ T cells from blood, cultured in vitro. This clonotype originated in a human donor who had recovered from COVID-19. In DNA, the CDR3 is TGTGCCAGCAAACTTGTAAGGGCCGCTCATCAGCCCCAGCATTTT. Translated, it gives CASKLVRAAHQPQHF.